This T cell receptor beta chain was sequenced during a study of beta chain features in type 1 diabetes. Study details: On cell yields, gender and age, patients and healthy donors were similar. Study-wide results and limits: Type 1 diabetes patients had moderately but significantly shorter TCRB CDR3s in all four CD4+ subsets.

Trimming took 1 base from V and 8 from J; bases not matched to a gene: 1. The germline V gene has CDR1 SGHNT and CDR2 YYREEE (reference sequence). The CDR3 runs 15 residues. Every donor provided one heparinised blood draw, which averaged approximately 100 mL. Comments on this clone: Its specificity is unknown.

Investigators reverse transcribed all isolated RNA, so they sequenced expressed TCRB transcripts. The method was immunoSEQ multiplex PCR; TCRdb's version includes in-frame clones alone and lacks a portion of them. The data contain 350,000 to 400,000 clones, over 13% of them singletons. The receptor comes from a woman between 18 and 29 years old in good health. This chain links TRBV5-4 with TRBJ2-4; 15 nucleotides line up with TRBD2. Sequences were obtained from naive CD4+ T cells from blood. The CDR3 DNA reads as TGTGCCAGCAGCTTGCGGACTAGCGGGAGGGACATTCAGTACTTC. Its protein product is CASSLRTSGRDIQYF.